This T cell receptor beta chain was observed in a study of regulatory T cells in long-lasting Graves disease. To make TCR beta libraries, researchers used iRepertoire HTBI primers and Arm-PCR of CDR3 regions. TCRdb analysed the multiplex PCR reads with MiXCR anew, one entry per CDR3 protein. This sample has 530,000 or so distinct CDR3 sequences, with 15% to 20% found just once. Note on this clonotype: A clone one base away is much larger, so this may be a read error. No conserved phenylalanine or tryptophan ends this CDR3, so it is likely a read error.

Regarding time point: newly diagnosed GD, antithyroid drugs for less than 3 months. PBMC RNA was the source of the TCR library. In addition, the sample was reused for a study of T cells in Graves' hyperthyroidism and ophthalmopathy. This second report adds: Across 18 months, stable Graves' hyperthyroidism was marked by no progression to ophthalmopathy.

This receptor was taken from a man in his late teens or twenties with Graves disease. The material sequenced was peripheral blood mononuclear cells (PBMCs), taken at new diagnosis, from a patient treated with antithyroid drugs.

CDR3 protein: CSASNRDRVTDTQYS. The DNA for the CDR3 is TGCAGTGCTAGTAACCGGGACAGGGTGACAGATACGCAGTATTCT. This chain uses TRBV20-1 with TRBJ2-3; 9 bases map to TRBD1. Germline V gene sequence: CDR1 DFQATT, CDR2 SNEGSKA (reference sequence). J lost 3 bases, V lost 3 bases, and 7 bases had no gene match. The CDR3 is 15 residues long.